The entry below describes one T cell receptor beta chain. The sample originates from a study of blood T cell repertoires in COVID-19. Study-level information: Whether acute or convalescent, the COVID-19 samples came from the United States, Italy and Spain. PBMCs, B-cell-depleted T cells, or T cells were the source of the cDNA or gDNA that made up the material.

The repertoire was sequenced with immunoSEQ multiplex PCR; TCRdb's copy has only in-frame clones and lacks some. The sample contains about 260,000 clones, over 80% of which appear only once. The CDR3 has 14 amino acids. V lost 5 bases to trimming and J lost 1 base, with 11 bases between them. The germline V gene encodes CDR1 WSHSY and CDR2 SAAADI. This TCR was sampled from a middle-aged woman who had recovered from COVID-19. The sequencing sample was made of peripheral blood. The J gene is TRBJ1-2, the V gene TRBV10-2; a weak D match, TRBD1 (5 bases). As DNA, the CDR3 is TGCGCCAGCAGTCCCCCAGGGATTAACTATGGCTACACCTTC. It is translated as CASSPPGINYGYTF.